Sequencing of this T cell receptor beta chain was carried out in a study of blood T cell repertoires in COVID-19 (dated by TCRdb to between 2020 and 2021). Regarding the research as a whole: Collaborator samples came from the United States, Italy and Spain and covered acute and convalescent phases of COVID-19. The material from the prospective study consisted of cDNA or gDNA derived from T cells, B-cell-depleted T cells, or PBMCs. Deeply sampled blood TCRbeta repertoires from subjects exposed to, actively infected with, or recovered from COVID-19 were included in the dataset. A freely available public database, intended as a resource for researchers studying the immune response to SARS-CoV-2, is where the repertoires were released. Samples came from the ongoing ImmuneRACE study (first 160 participants) plus 1,254 subjects from 6 global collaborators. A de-identified subject ID, COVID-19 status, age in years and sex were almost always included in the sample metadata. Where available, HLA class I and class II types were taken from metadata supplied by the sample provider and were not determined by assay-based typing.

A remark on this clone: Its antigen target is currently unknown. There are no base qualities to consult, and no much larger clone falls within one base.

V and J are trimmed by 6 bases and 1 base, and the gene matches miss 8 bases of the junction. The CDR3 goes from the cysteine to the phenylalanine over 15 residues. Of all the DNA, just the CDR3 is kept, 45 bases in frame from base 1. Based on the germline V gene (reference sequence), the CDR1 and CDR2 sequences are MNHNY and SVGAGI. Study-level results and caveats: Clinical and demographic metadata were provided uncurated, with the amount varying by source and participant.

The immunoSEQ Assay, a bias-controlled multiplex PCR, was used to amplify TCRbeta CDR3 regions from genomic DNA. From the authors' description of their analysis: The number of nucleated cells in each sample was estimated from the amplification of reference gene primers within the assay. To quantify the absolute abundance of each unique TCRbeta CDR3 rearrangement, sequence reads were collapsed and filtered. For each sample, productive Simpson clonality was calculated as the square root of Simpson's diversity index across productive rearrangements. Imported from immuneACCESS, the table was reduced by TCRdb to in-frame sequences with V and J called. These copies leave out some clones; in studies compared against another copy, an unresolved V gene accounts for under half, and the cause of the remainder is not known. V and J calls and clone size are copied from that table; D and trimming were computed from the DNA. Present in this sample are 400,000 or so clones, around nine tenths of which were seen just once. The ten largest clones take up 3% of the sample.

Collaborating institutions collected whole blood in K2EDTA tubes following their own protocols. For TCRbeta analysis, collaborators shipped samples in one of three forms: frozen whole blood, isolated PBMCs, or DNA extracted from either of those sample types. Sequencing was performed on peripheral blood. This clonotype originated in a human donor in a cohort sampled during active COVID-19. The chain couples TRBV6-6 to TRBJ2-7; a stretch of 8 junction bases matches TRBD1. The DNA reads as follows: TGTGCCAGCAGAACCCAGGGGGCGCAATCCTACGAGCAGTACTTC. Its coded protein is CASRTQGAQSYEQYF.